A selection of T cell receptor beta chains follows, all from one sample in a study of response to subunit inactivated influenza vaccine. Each CDR3 protein is one row after TCRdb ran MiXCR on the RT-PCR reads. The table lists about 580,000 distinct CDR3 sequences, 14% of them singletons. The sample here was PBMCs from blood, taken approximately 13 days after vaccination. These TCRs come from a man aged 45-60 years who received an inactivated influenza vaccine. CDR3s include the opening cysteine and the closing phenylalanine or tryptophan. The D gene is left open where the match is weak. Size is omitted from some rows. Given values are once, few, many or a class for expanded clones.

v_gene	j_gene	abundance	d_gene	CDR3aa	CDR3nt
TRBV20-1	TRBJ2-1	few	-	CSASASGYSYNEQFF	TGCAGTGCTAGTGCGAGCGGTTACTCCTACAATGAGCAGTTCTTC
TRBV5-1	TRBJ2-2	-	-	CASSGGGVNTGELFF	TGCGCCAGCAGCGGAGGGGGAGTGAACACCGGGGAGCTGTTTTTT
TRBV10-3	TRBJ2-7	-	-	CAISAPTSSIEQYF	TGTGCCATCAGTGCCCCTACTAGTTCCATCGAGCAGTACTTC
TRBV6-1	TRBJ2-6	few	-	CASSGPGNSGANVLTF	TGTGCCAGCAGTGGGCCAGGGAACTCTGGGGCCAACGTCCTGACTTTC
TRBV6-6	TRBJ2-1	-	-	CASSPGTLNEQFF	TGTGCCAGCAGCCCCGGGACCCTCAATGAGCAGTTCTTC
TRBV5-1	TRBJ2-4	few	TRBD2	CASSSSAGTSKNIQYF	TGCGCCAGCAGCTCTTCTGCTGGGACTAGCAAAAACATTCAGTACTTC
TRBV7-6	TRBJ1-5	many	-	CASSLSDFQPQHF	TGTGCCAGCAGCCTTTCGGATTTTCAGCCCCAGCATTTT
TRBV29-1	TRBJ2-2	few	TRBD1	CSGGQGNTGELFF	TGCAGCGGGGGACAGGGCAACACCGGGGAGCTGTTTTTT
TRBV7-9	TRBJ2-3	-	TRBD2	CASSNPLLAGEDTQYF	TGTGCCAGCAGCAACCCCCTACTAGCGGGAGAGGATACGCAGTATTTT
TRBV6-5	TRBJ2-7	few	-	CASSYNGGTGEEQYF	TGTGCCAGCAGTTACAATGGGGGGACGGGGGAAGAGCAGTACTTC
TRBV20-1	TRBJ2-1	few	TRBD2	CSALSGRAMYEQFF	TGCAGTGCTCTTAGCGGGAGGGCCATGTATGAGCAGTTCTTC
TRBV20-1	TRBJ2-1	few	TRBD2	CSASALAGINNEQFF	TGCAGTGCTAGTGCACTAGCGGGTATTAACAATGAGCAGTTCTTC
TRBV20-1	TRBJ1-5	-	-	CSARKKGNQPQHF	TGCAGTGCTCGAAAAAAGGGCAATCAGCCCCAGCATTTT
TRBV5-1	TRBJ2-1	many	-	CASSLVGLYNEQFF	TGCGCCAGCAGCTTGGTCGGCTTGTACAATGAGCAGTTCTTC
TRBV29-1	TRBJ2-1	few	TRBD1	CSVEGQGRLNEQFF	TGCAGCGTTGAGGGACAGGGGAGATTAAATGAGCAGTTCTTC
TRBV11-1	TRBJ1-4	-	-	CASSQREDSTNEKLFF	TGTGCCAGCAGCCAAAGAGAAGATTCAACTAATGAAAAACTGTTTTTT
TRBV27	TRBJ2-1	few	TRBD1	CASSSWTGGPYNEQFF	TGTGCCAGCAGTTCCTGGACAGGGGGCCCCTACAATGAGCAGTTCTTC
TRBV5-1	TRBJ2-1	few	-	CASRLVNEQFF	TGCGCCAGCAGACTAGTTAATGAGCAGTTCTTC
TRBV6-2/TRBV6-3	TRBJ1-2	once	-	CASSYSGQGGGYTF	TGTGCCAGCAGTTACTCGGGGCAGGGTGGTGGCTACACCTTC
TRBV12-3/TRBV12-4	TRBJ2-2	-	-	CASTPGAGNTGELFF	TGTGCCAGCACCCCGGGGGCTGGAAACACCGGGGAGCTGTTTTTT
TRBV2	TRBJ2-7	-	-	CASSERSGRTSYEQYF	TGTGCCAGCAGTGAAAGGAGTGGGAGAACCTCCTACGAGCAGTACTTC
TRBV11-2	TRBJ2-2	-	-	CASSLDGKGQLFF	TGTGCCAGCAGCCTAGACGGGAAGGGACAGCTGTTTTTT
TRBV27	TRBJ2-5	-	-	CASSLRRVWATDNQETQYF	TGTGCCAGCAGTTTGAGAAGGGTTTGGGCAACTGACAATCAAGAGACCCAGTACTTC
TRBV28	TRBJ1-1	-	-	CASSSLGTTGNTEAFF	TGTGCCAGCAGTTCCTTGGGGACCACAGGGAACACTGAAGCTTTCTTT
TRBV18	TRBJ1-1	-	-	CASSPRPPPDTEAFF	TGTGCCAGCTCACCGCGGCCCCCCCCGGACACTGAAGCTTTCTTT
TRBV29-1	TRBJ2-2	many	TRBD1	CSVSTGTNTGELFF	TGCAGCGTCTCGACAGGGACGAACACCGGGGAGCTGTTTTTT